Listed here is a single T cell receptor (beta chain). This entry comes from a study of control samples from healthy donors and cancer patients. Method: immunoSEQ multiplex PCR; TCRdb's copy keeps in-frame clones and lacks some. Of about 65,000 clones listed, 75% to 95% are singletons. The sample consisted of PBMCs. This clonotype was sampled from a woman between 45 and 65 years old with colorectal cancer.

As DNA, the CDR3 is TGCGCCAGCAGCCTAGGGGGCCCCACAGATACGCAGTATTTT. As protein: CASSLGGPTDTQYF. The gene calls are TRBV5-1 and TRBJ2-3, with TRBD1 matching 7 bases. J lost 2 bases, V lost 4 bases, and 4 bases had no gene match. The CDR3 runs to 14 residues. The germline V gene encodes CDR1 SGHRS and CDR2 YFSETQ.